This T cell receptor (beta chain) derives from a study of human T cells and chemical hapten exposure. The wider study: Patients additionally received therapeutic doses of diphenylcyclopropenone on the scalp once a week, and this continued throughout the approximately 25-week study. Whole-study findings and limits: While controls formed fewer of them, expanded TCRs formed significantly more large CDR3 similarity clusters.

Library construction involved attaching unique molecular identifiers to individual cDNA molecules, which allowed quantitative, reproducible TCR counting. MiXCR, applied by TCRdb to the RACE reads, yields one record per CDR3 protein. This sample has over 35,000 distinct CDR3 sequences, with over 3.5% found just once. This clonotype has only a few counts. What it recognizes is unknown. Trimming left V 5 bases short and J 6 bases short, with 17 bases between. Germline V gene data show CDR1 as MNHEY and CDR2 as SVGAGI. This CDR3 region has 14 residues. The time point here: patch test 1, 2 weeks after DPC sensitization. Treatment denoted: therapeutic diphenylcyclopropenone sensitization with weekly scalp DPC. Someone pulled total RNA out of unfractionated whole blood. Patients had alopecia, were aged 18 to 70, and were not pregnant.

The V call is TRBV6-5, the J call TRBJ2-7; D uncertain. The sample was whole blood, taken in connection with sensitization to the hapten diphenylcyclopropenone (DPC). This TCR derives from a middle-aged man with alopecia areata. Some clones in this sample may be carry-over from other donors' samples. CDR3 in DNA: TGTGCCAGCAGTGGCGCGGCGGCTAAGGGCGAGCAGTACTTC. Translation: CASSGAAAKGEQYF.